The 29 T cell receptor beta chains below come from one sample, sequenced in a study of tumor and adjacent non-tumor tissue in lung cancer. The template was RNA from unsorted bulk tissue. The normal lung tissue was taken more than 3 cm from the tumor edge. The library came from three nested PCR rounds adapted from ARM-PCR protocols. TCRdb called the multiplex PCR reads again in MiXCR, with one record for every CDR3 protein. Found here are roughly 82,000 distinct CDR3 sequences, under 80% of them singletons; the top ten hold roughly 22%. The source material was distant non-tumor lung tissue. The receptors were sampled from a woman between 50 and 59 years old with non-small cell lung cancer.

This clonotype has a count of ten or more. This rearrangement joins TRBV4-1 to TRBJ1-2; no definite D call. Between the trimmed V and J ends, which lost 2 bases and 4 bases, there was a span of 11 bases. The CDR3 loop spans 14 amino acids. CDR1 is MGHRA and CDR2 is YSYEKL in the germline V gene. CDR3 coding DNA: TGCGCCAGCAGCCAAACGGGGAACGTCTATGGCTACACCTTC. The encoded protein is CASSQTGNVYGYTF.

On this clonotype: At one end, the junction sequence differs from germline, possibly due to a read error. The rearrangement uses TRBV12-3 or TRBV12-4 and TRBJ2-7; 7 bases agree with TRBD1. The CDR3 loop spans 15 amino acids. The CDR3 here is CVSSRSLGQNYEQYF. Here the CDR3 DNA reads TGTGTCAGCAGTAGAAGCCTGGGACAGAACTACGAGCAGTACTTC.

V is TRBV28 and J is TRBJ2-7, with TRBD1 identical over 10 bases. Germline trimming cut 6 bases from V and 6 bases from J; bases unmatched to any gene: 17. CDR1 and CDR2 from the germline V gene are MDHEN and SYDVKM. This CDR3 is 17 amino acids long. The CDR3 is CASSVRLGGTGVSEQYF. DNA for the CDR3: TGTGCCAGCAGCGTCAGGTTGGGCGGGACAGGGGTGAGCGAGCAGTACTTC.

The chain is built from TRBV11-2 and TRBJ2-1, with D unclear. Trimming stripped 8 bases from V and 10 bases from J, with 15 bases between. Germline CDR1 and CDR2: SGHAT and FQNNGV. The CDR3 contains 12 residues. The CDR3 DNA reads TGTGCCAGCTTAGAGGCAGGCGGCGAGCAGTTCTTC. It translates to CASLEAGGEQFF. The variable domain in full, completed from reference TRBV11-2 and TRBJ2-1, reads EAGVAQSPRYKIIEKRQSVAFWCNPISGHATLYWYQQILGQGPKLLIQFQNNGVVDDSQLPKDRFSAERLKGVDSTLKIQPAKLEDSAVYLCASLEAGGEQFFGPGTRLTVL.

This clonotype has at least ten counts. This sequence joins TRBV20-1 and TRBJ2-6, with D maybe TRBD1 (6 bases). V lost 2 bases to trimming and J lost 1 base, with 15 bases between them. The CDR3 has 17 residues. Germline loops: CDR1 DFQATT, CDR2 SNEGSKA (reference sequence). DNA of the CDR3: TGCAGTGCTAGAACGGGACACTATTCTTCTGGGGCCAACGTCCTGACTTTC. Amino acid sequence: CSARTGHYSSGANVLTF.

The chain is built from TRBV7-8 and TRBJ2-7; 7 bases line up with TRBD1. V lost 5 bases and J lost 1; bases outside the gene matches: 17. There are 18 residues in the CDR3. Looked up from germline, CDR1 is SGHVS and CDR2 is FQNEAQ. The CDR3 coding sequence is TGTGCCAGCAGCATAGTCGTTGGCGGCCAGACAGGGTCCTACGAGCAGTACTTC. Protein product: CASSIVVGGQTGSYEQYF.

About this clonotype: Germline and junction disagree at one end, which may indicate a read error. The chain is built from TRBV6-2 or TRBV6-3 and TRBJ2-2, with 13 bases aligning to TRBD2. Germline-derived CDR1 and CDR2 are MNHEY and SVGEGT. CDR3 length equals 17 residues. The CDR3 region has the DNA TGTGCCAACAGTTCCCGGACTAGCGGGAGAAGGACCGAAGAGCTGTTTTTT. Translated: CANSSRTSGRRTEELFF.

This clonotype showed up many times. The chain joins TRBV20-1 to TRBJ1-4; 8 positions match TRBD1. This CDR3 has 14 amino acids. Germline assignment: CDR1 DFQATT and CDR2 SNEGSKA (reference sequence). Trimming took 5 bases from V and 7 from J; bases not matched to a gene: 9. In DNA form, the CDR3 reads TGCAGTGCTGGGGGACAGGCGGACGCTGAAAAACTGTTTTTT. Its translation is CSAGGQADAEKLFF.

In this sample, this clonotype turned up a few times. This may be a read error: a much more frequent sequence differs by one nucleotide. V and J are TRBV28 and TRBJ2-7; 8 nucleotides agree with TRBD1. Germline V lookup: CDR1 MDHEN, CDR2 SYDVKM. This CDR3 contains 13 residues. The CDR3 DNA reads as TGTGGCGGCCAGGGGGCGCTAACCAACGAGCAGTACTTC. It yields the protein CGGQGALTNEQYF.

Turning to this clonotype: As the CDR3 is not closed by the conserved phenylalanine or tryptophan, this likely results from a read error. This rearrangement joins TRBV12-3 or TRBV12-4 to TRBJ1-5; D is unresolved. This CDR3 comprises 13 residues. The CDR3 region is CASSLASNQSQHI. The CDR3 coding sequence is TGTGCCAGCAGTCTGGCTAGCAATCAGTCCCAGCATATT.

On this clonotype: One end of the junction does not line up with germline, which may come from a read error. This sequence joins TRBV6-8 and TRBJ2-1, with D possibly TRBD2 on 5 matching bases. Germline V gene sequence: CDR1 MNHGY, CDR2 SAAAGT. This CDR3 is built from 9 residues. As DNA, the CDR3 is TGTACCAGCAAAAGTAGCGCGTTCTTC. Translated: CTSKSSAFF.

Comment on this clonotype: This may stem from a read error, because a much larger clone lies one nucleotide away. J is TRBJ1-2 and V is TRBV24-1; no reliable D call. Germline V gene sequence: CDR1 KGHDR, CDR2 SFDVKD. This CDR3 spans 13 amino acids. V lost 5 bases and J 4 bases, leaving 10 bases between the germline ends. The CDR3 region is CATSAIGLYGYTF. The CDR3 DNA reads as TGTGCCACCAGTGCCATAGGACTCTATGGCTACACCTTC.

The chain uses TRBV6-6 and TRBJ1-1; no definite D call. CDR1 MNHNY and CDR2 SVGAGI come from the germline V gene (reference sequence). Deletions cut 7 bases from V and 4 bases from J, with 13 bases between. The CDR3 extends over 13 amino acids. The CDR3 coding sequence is TGTGCCAGCACCGTTTCCGAGGTCACTGAAGCTTTCTTT. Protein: CASTVSEVTEAFF.

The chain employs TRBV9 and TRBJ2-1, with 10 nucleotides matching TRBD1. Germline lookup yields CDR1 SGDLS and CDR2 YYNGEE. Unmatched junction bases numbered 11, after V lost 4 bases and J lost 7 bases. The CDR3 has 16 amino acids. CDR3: CASSKYGTGDRNEQFF. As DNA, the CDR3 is TGTGCCAGCAGCAAATACGGGACAGGGGACAGGAATGAGCAGTTCTTC.

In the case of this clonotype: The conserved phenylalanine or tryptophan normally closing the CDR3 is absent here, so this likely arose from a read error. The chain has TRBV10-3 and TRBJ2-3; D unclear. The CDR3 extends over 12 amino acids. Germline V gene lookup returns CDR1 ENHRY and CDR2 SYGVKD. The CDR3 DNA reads TGTACCATCAGTGGTAGCACAGATACGCAGTATTTA. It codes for CTISGSTDTQYL.

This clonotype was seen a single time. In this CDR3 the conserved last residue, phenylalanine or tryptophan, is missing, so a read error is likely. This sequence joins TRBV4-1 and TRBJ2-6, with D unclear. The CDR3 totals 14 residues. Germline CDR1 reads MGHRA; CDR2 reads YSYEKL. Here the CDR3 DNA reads TGCGGCAACAGCCAGGACTCTGGGGCCAACGTCCTGACTCTC. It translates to CGNSQDSGANVLTL.

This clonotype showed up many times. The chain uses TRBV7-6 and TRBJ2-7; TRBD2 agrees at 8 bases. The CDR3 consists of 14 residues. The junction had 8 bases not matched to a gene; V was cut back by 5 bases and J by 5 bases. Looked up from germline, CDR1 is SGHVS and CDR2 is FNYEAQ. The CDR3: CASSDSGLVDEQYF. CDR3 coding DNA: TGTGCCAGCAGCGATTCGGGACTAGTCGACGAGCAGTACTTC.

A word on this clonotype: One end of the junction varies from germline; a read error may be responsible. CDR3 sequence: CTSRGESYEQYF. In DNA, the CDR3 is TGCACCAGCAGGGGTGAGTCATACGAGCAGTACTTC. This chain uses TRBV10-2 with TRBJ2-7; D perhaps matches TRBD1 (6 bases). The CDR3 sequence is 12 residues long. Per the germline V gene, CDR1 is WSHSY and CDR2 is SAAADI.

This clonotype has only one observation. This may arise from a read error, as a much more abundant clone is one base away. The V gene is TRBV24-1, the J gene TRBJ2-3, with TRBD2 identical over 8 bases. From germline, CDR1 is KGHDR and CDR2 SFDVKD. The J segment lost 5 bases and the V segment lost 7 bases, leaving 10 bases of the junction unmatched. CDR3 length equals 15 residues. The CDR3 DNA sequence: TGTGCCACCAGGAGGAGCGGGAGTTATGAAGATACGCAGTATTTT. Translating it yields CATRRSGSYEDTQYF.

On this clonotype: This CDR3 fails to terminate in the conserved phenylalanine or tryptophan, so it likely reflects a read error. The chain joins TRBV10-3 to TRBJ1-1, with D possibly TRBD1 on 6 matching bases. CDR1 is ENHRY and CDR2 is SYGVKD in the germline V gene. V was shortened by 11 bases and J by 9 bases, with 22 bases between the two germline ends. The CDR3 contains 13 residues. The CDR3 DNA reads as TGTGCCCACAAGGGGGGGTTGACGGCTCAAGCTTTCTGT. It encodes CAHKGGLTAQAFC.

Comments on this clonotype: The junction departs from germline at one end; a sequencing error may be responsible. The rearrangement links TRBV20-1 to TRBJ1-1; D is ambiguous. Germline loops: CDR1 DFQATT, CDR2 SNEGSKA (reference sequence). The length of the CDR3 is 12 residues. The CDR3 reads CSVMSVYTEAFF. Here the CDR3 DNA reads TGCAGTGTTATGTCCGTCTACACTGAGGCTTTCTTT.

CDR3 in amino acids: CISSLGTSDKYNEQFF. The DNA of the CDR3 is TGTATCAGCAGTTTAGGGACTAGCGACAAATACAATGAGCAGTTCTTC. The chain carries TRBV28 and TRBJ2-1; 10 bases match TRBD2. The CDR3 is 16 residues long. Germline loops: CDR1 MDHEN, CDR2 SYDVKM. The full variable domain, completed using reference TRBV28 and TRBJ2-1, is DVKVTQSSRYLVKRTGEKVFLECVQDMDHENMFWYRQDPGLGLRLIYFSYDVKMKEKGDIPEGYSVSREKKERFSLILESASTNQTSMYLCISSLGTSDKYNEQFFGPGTRLTVL.

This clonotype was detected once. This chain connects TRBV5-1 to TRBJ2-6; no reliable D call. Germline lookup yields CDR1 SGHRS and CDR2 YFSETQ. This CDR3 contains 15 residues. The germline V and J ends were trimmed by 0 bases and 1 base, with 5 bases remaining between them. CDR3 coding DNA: TGCGCCAGCAGCTTGGATGAGTCTGGGGCCAACGTCCTGACTTTC. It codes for CASSLDESGANVLTF.

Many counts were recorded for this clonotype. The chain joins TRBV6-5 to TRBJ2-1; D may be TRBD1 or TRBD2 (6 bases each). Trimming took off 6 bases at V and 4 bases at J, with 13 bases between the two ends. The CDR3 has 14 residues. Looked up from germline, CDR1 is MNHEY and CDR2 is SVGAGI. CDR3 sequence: CASRETGGYNEQFF. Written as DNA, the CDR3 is TGTGCCAGCAGGGAGACAGGAGGGTACAATGAGCAGTTCTTC.

The CDR3: CTNNPPGLAGGPETQYF. The CDR3 nucleotides are TGTACCAACAACCCCCCGGGACTAGCAGGAGGGCCGGAGACCCAGTACTTC. The rearrangement uses TRBV6-6 and TRBJ2-5; 9 bases align to TRBD2. The CDR3 spans 17 residues. Germline loops: CDR1 MNHNY, CDR2 SVGAGI (reference sequence).

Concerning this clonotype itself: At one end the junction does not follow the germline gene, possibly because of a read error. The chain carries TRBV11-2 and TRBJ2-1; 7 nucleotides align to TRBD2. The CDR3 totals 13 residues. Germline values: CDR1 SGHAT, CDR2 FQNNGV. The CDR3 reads CASRLEAGAERFF. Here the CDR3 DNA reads TGTGCCAGCAGATTAGAGGCGGGAGCTGAGCGGTTCTTC. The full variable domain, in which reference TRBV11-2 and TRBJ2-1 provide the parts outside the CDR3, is EAGVAQSPRYKIIEKRQSVAFWCNPISGHATLYWYQQILGQGPKLLIQFQNNGVVDDSQLPKDRFSAERLKGVDSTLKIQPAKLEDSAVYLCASRLEAGAERFFGPGTRLTVL.

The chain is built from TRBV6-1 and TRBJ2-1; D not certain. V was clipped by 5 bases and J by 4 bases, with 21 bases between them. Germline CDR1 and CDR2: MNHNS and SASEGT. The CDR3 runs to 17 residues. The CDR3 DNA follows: TGTGCCAGCAGTACCGACTGGGGTGCGGCTCCTTACAATGAGCAGTTCTTC. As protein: CASSTDWGAAPYNEQFF.

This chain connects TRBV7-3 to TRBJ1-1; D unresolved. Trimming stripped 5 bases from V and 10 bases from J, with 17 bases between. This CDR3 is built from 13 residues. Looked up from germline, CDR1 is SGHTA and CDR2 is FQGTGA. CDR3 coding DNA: TGTGCCAGCAGCCCTTACCTGAACGCTGGAGCTTTCTTT. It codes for CASSPYLNAGAFF.

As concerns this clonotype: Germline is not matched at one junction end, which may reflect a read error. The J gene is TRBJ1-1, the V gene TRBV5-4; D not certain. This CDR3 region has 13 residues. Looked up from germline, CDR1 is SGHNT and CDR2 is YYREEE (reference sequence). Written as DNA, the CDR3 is TGTGTCAGCAGCTTGCACTTGAACACTGAAGCTTTCTTT. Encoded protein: CVSSLHLNTEAFF. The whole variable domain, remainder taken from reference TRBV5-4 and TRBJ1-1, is ETGVTQSPTHLIKTRGQQVTLRCSSQSGHNTVSWYQQALGQGPQFIFQYYREEENGRGNFPPRFSGLQFPNYSSELNVNALELDDSALYLCVSSLHLNTEAFFGQGTRLTVV.